This T cell receptor (beta chain) is drawn from a study of blood T cell repertoires in COVID-19. The germline CDR1 and CDR2 sequences are SGHRS and YFSETQ. This CDR3 region has 17 residues. The J segment lost 5 bases and the V segment lost 0 bases, leaving 9 bases of the junction unmatched. As handled by the study authors: Amplification of reference gene primers provided the estimated nucleated cell counts. Generated by immunoSEQ multiplex PCR, the TCRdb table keeps only in-frame clones and is missing some. The DNA gave D and trimming, while V, J and clone size come from that table. This table has around 220,000 clones, roughly 87% appearing once.

This chain joins TRBV5-1 and TRBJ2-7, with 12 nucleotides matching TRBD1. The sequence derives from a man aged 35-49 years with active or convalescent COVID-19. Source material: peripheral blood. In nucleotides, the CDR3 is TGCGCCAGCAGCTTGGTACCCACCGGGACAGGGGGCGACGAGCAGTACTTC. This encodes CASSLVPTGTGGDEQYF.